The 5 T cell receptor beta chains reported below all come from one sample, sequenced in a study of T cells in Graves' hyperthyroidism and ophthalmopathy. The investigators amplified TCR beta CDR3 regions from RNA transcripts. HTBI primers were the set used in a first-round RT-PCR of the TCR CDR3. TCRdb processed the multiplex PCR reads anew with MiXCR; each CDR3 protein has one entry. The data show about 710,000 distinct CDR3 sequences, roughly 17% seen once. Sequences were obtained from blood. The source of these receptors is a man aged 18 to 29 with Graves' hyperthyroidism.

In this sample, this clonotype turned up many times. V usage is TRBV6-1 and J usage is TRBJ2-7; 10 positions agree with TRBD2. The length of the CDR3 is 17 residues. The trim removed 5 bases at V and 0 bases at J, leaving 10 bases unmatched. From germline, CDR1 is MNHNS and CDR2 SASEGT. CDR3 residues: CASSSGTSAFSSYEQYF. The CDR3 DNA reads TGTGCCAGCAGTTCCGGGACTAGCGCGTTTAGCTCCTACGAGCAGTACTTC.

This clonotype was seen more than once but under ten times. The CDR3 region is CATSRVGYTF. CDR3 sequence (DNA): TGTGCCACCTCCAGGGTTGGCTACACCTTC. The chain carries TRBV28 and TRBJ1-2; possible D gene TRBD1, 5 bases. Trimming removed 10 bases from V and 7 bases from J, with 10 bases in between. The CDR3 runs to 10 residues. CDR1 and CDR2 (germline): MDHEN, SYDVKM.

This clonotype was seen only a few times. V and J are TRBV20-1 and TRBJ2-1; D remains unclear. V lost 4 bases to trimming and J lost 9 bases, with 10 bases between them. The germline V gene encodes CDR1 DFQATT and CDR2 SNEGSKA (reference sequence). CDR3 size: 11 residues. CDR3 region: CSATSTGEQFF. The DNA for the CDR3 is TGCAGTGCTACGTCGACGGGTGAGCAGTTCTTC.

In this sample, this clonotype turned up many times. The V and J genes are TRBV7-2 and TRBJ2-1; 16 bases fit TRBD2. The J segment lost 3 bases and the V segment lost 4 bases, leaving 9 bases of the junction unmatched. Germline CDR1 SGHTA, CDR2 FQGNSA. The CDR3 consists of 19 residues. Here the CDR3 reads CASSSSGTSGRAVYNEQFF. In DNA form, the CDR3 reads TGTGCCAGCAGCTCCTCCGGGACTAGCGGGAGGGCGGTCTACAATGAGCAGTTCTTC.

This clonotype was seen repeatedly, ten times or more. This chain links TRBV20-1 with TRBJ2-3, with 9 bases identical to TRBD1. CDR1 is DFQATT, CDR2 SNEGSKA, per germline (reference sequence). Trimming took 6 bases from V and 4 from J; bases not matched to a gene: 5. This CDR3 spans 13 amino acids. CDR3 nucleotide sequence: TGCAGTGCCCCGCGACAGGGGGCAGATACGCAGTATTTT. Translation: CSAPRQGADTQYF.